The sequence of this T cell receptor beta chain was determined in a study of regulatory T cells in long-lasting Graves disease. The CDR3 is 13 residues long. The V gene lost 6 bases and the J gene lost 5 bases, with 13 bases spanning the gap. The time point: newly diagnosed GD, antithyroid drugs for less than 3 months. With RNA extracted from PBMCs as input, the TCR library was made. Points on this clonotype: This may be a read error: a much more frequent sequence differs by one nucleotide.

For TCR beta, libraries came from iRepertoire HTBI primers and Arm-PCR of CDR3 regions. TCRdb fed the multiplex PCR reads into MiXCR, producing one record per CDR3 protein. The sample shows about 620,000 distinct CDR3 sequences, 16% of them seen only once. These data are also associated with another study on T cells in Graves' hyperthyroidism and ophthalmopathy.

The sequenced sample was peripheral blood mononuclear cells (PBMCs), obtained at new diagnosis, from a patient treated with antithyroid drugs. The source is a woman aged 25-40 years with Graves disease. The chain is built from TRBV12-3 or TRBV12-4 and TRBJ2-5; D perhaps matches TRBD1 (6 bases). The CDR3 is CASRMAGAETQYF. The CDR3 nucleotides are TGTGCCAGCAGGATGGCAGGGGCCGAGACCCAGTACTTC.